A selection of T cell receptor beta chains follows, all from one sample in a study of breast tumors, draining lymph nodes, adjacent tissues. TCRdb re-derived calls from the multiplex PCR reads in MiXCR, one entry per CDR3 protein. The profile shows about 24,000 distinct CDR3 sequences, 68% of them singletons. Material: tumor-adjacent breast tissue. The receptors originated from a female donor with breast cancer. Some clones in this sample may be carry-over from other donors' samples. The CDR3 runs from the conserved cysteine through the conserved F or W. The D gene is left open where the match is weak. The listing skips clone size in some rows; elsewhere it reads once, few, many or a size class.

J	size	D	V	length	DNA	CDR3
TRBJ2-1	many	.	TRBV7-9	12	TGTGCCAGCAGCTCACCTTCCGGATGGCAGTTCTTC	CASSSPSGWQFF
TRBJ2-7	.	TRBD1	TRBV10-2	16	TGCGCCAGCAGTGAGAGGCAGGGGGCCCCTCCCTACGAGCAGTACTTC	CASSERQGAPPYEQYF
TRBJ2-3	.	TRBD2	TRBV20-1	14	TGCAGTGCTCTGCTAGCGGGACGCACAGATACGCAGTATTTT	CSALLAGRTDTQYF
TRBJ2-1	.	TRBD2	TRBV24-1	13	TGTGCCACCAGTGGCGGGACTATTAATGAGCAGTTCTTC	CATSGGTINEQFF
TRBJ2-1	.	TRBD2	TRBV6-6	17	TGCGCCAGCAGTTACGAGCCGGCTTTGCGGGGGGACAATGAGCAGTTCTTC	CASSYEPALRGDNEQFF
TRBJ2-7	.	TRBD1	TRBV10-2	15	TGCGCCAGCAGTGACCCGGGACAGGGGGCGAAGGAGCAGTACTTC	CASSDPGQGAKEQYF
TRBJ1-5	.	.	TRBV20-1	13	TGCAGTGCTAGTTCAGGGGGCAATCAGCCCCAGCATTTT	CSASSGGNQPQHF
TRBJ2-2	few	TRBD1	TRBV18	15	TGTGCCAGCTGCCCGGGACAGGCGAACACCGGGGAGCTGTTTTTT	CASCPGQANTGELFF
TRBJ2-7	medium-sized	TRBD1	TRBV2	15	TGTGCCAGCAGTGCAAGACAGGGGGCGAACGACGAGCAGTACTTC	CASSARQGANDEQYF
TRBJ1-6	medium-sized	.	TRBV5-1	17	TGCGCCAGCAGCTGGGAAGAGGGGGGGCTGAGTAATTCACCCCTCCACTTT	CASSWEEGGLSNSPLHF
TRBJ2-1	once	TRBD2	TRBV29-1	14	TGCAGCGTGGGGGGGGCTAGCGGGAGTATTGAGCAGTTCTTC	CSVGGASGSIEQFF
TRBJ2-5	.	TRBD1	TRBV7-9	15	TGTGCCAGCAGCTTAGGGAGGACAGGGGACGTGACCCAGTACTTC	CASSLGRTGDVTQYF
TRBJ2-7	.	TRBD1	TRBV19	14	TGTGCCAGCTCCTGGGGACAGGGGGCGAACGAGCAGTACTTC	CASSWGQGANEQYF
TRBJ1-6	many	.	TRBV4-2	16	TGTGCCAGCAGCCAAGATGGAGGAGACCCCCTTCGACCCCTCCACTTT	CASSQDGGDPLRPLHF
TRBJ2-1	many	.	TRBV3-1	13	TGTGCCAGCAGCCAAGAGATTCTCAATGAGCAGTTCTTC	CASSQEILNEQFF
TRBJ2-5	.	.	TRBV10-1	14	TGCGCCAGCAGTACGGGGGAGGAGGGGGAGACCCAGTACTTC	CASSTGEEGETQYF
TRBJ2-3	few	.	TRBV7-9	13	TGTGCCAGCAGAGCTAGTGGCGCAGATACGCAGTATTTT	CASRASGADTQYF
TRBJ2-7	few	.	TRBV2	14	TGTGCCAGCAAGAAAACCGGGACCTCCTACGAGCAGTACTTC	CASKKTGTSYEQYF
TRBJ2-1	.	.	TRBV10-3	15	TGTGCCATCAGCCTCAGCGGGTGGCTGGGAGATGAGCAGTTCTTC	CAISLSGWLGDEQFF
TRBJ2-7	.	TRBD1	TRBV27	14	TGTGCCAGCCGAACAGGGGGCTTGTCCTACGAGCAGTACTTC	CASRTGGLSYEQYF
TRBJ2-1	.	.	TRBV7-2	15	TGTGCCAGCAGCTTCTCCGGGACTCAAGGGAATGAGCAGTTCTTC	CASSFSGTQGNEQFF
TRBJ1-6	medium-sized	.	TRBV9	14	TGTGCCAGCAGCGTAGAAAGCTGGAATTCACCCCTCCACTTT	CASSVESWNSPLHF
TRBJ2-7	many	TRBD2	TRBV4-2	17	TGTGCCAGCAGCCAAGATATAATCGGCGGGGGGGCCTGGGAGCAGTACTTC	CASSQDIIGGGAWEQYF
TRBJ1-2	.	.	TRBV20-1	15	TGCAGTGCTAGTTCGGAACTGACAGGTGACTATGGCTACACCTTC	CSASSELTGDYGYTF
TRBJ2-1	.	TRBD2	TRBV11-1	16	TGTGCCAGCAGCCCAAGACTAGCGGTCTCCTACAATGAGCAGTTCTTC	CASSPRLAVSYNEQFF
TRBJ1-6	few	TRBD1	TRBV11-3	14	TGTGCCAGCAGCCCGACAGGGGGCAATTCACCCCTCCACTTT	CASSPTGGNSPLHF
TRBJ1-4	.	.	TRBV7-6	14	TGTGCCAGCAGCTTAGGAGGGAACCGGGCGGAACTGTTTTTT	CASSLGGNRAELFF
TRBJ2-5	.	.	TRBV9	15	TGTGCCAGCAGCGTAGCAGGAGGGGGCCTGGAGACCCAGTACTTC	CASSVAGGGLETQYF
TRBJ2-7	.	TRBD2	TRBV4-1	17	TGCGCCAGCAGCCAAGGCCCCCGGGCGGGAGGCTCCTACGAGCAGTACTTC	CASSQGPRAGGSYEQYF
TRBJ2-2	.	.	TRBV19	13	TGTGCCACTGGGGGGATACTGACCGGGGAGCTGTTTTTT	CATGGILTGELFF
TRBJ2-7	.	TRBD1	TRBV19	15	TGTGCCAGTAGTCCCGGACAGGGGTTCTCCTACGAGCAGTACTTC	CASSPGQGFSYEQYF
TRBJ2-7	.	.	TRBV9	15	TGTGCCAGCAGCGTAGCTGTTGGGGTAGGGTACGAGCAGTACTTC	CASSVAVGVGYEQYF
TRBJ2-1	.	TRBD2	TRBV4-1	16	TGCGCCAGCAGCCGCCCCGCTAGCGGGAGTTTGAATGAGCAGTTCTTC	CASSRPASGSLNEQFF
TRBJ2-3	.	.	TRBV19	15	TGTGCCAGTAGTTCCCTTAGGGCCGAAAGATATACGCAGTATTTT	CASSSLRAERYTQYF
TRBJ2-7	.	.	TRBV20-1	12	TGCAGTGCTAGGCCCGATCAATACGAGCAGTACTTC	CSARPDQYEQYF
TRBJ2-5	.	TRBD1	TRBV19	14	TGTGCCAGTAGACAGGGGGCGCACCAAGAGACCCAGTACTTC	CASRQGAHQETQYF
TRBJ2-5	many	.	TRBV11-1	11	TGTGCCAGCACCCACGGAGAGACCCAGTACTTC	CASTHGETQYF
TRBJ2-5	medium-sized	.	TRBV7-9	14	TGTGCCAGCAGCCACACCAGGGGCGTGGGGACCCAGTACTTC	CASSHTRGVGTQYF
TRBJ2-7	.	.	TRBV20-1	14	TGCAGTGCTAGAGATGAGGGGGGCTCTGGGGAGCAGTACTTC	CSARDEGGSGEQYF
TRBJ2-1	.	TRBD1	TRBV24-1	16	TGTGCCACCAGTGAGCGAGGGACAGGATTAGGCAATGAGCAGTTCTTC	CATSERGTGLGNEQFF
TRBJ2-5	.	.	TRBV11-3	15	TGTGCCAGCAGCTTAGGAGAGTCAGCTCAAGAGACCCAGTACTTC	CASSLGESAQETQYF
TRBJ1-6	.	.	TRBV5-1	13	TGCGCCAGCAGCGAGGGGTCCGATTCACCCCTCCACTTT	CASSEGSDSPLHF
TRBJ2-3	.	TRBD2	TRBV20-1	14	TGCAGTGCTAGAATGGGGGGGTTGGCAGATACGCAGTATTTT	CSARMGGLADTQYF
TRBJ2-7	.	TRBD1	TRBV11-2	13	TGTGCCAGCAGTGGGACAGGGGGTAACGAGCAGTACTTC	CASSGTGGNEQYF
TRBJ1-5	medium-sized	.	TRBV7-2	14	TGTGCCAGCAGCTTTGGGGCTCGAAATCAGCCCCAGCATTTT	CASSFGARNQPQHF
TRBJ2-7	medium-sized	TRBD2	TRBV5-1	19	TGCGCCAGCAGCTCGGCACCCCCATCCACTAGCGGAGGAACCTACGAGCAGTACTTC	CASSSAPPSTSGGTYEQYF